This is a list of T cell receptor beta chains from one sample in a study of T cell responses to AZD1222 COVID-19 vaccine. Method: immunoSEQ multiplex PCR; TCRdb's copy keeps in-frame clones and lacks some. The table records about 160,000 clones, over 75% of them present only once. The sequencing here drew on peripheral blood, taken 28 days after the second AZD1222 dose. These receptors were obtained from an adult who received the AZD1222 COVID-19 vaccine. Both conserved end residues are part of each CDR3. Fields, in order: V gene, J gene, D gene, CDR3 length, clone size, CDR3 protein, CDR3 DNA. The D gene is left open where the match is weak. Not every row has a clone size; where given, it reads once, few, many or a size class.

TRBV7-9	TRBJ1-2	-	10	-	CASSQSGYTF	TGTGCCAGCAGCCAAAGTGGCTACACCTTC
TRBV3-1/TRBV3-2	TRBJ2-5	-	15	few	CASTTRTVSSSTQYF	TGTGCCAGCACAACAAGGACCGTCTCATCTTCGACCCAGTACTTC
TRBV24-1	TRBJ1-2	TRBD1	13	-	CATSDRQGFGYTF	TGTGCCACCAGTGATAGACAGGGCTTTGGCTACACCTTC
TRBV2	TRBJ1-2	TRBD1	15	-	CASIDRTGSNYGYTF	TGTGCCAGCATTGACCGGACAGGGTCTAACTATGGCTACACCTTC
TRBV14	TRBJ1-4	-	13	-	CASSRAPNEKLFF	TGTGCCAGCAGCCGAGCCCCGAATGAAAAACTGTTTTTT
TRBV3-1/TRBV3-2	TRBJ1-2	-	12	-	CASSQDRTTHTF	TGTGCCAGCAGCCAAGACAGAACCACTCACACCTTC
TRBV19	TRBJ1-3	-	13	-	CASSWDTGNTIYF	TGTGCCAGTTCCTGGGACACTGGAAACACCATATATTTT
TRBV11-3	TRBJ2-5	-	13	once	CASSNRRGETQYF	TGTGCCAGCAGCAACCGACGAGGAGAGACCCAGTACTTC
TRBV19	TRBJ1-2	TRBD1	15	-	CASSIGTGEGYGYTF	TGTGCCAGTAGCATCGGGACAGGGGAAGGTTATGGCTACACCTTC
TRBV25-1	TRBJ1-1	-	11	-	CASIRGSEAFF	TGTGCCAGCATTAGAGGGTCTGAAGCTTTCTTT
TRBV4-1	TRBJ2-7	TRBD1	14	-	CASSRMTGSDEQYF	TGCGCCAGCAGCCGGATGACAGGGTCCGACGAGCAGTACTTC
TRBV15	TRBJ2-5	-	14	few	CATSRVPTQETQYF	TGTGCCACCAGCAGAGTCCCAACCCAAGAGACCCAGTACTTC
TRBV7-9	TRBJ1-5	-	12	-	CASSPGDQPQHF	TGTGCCAGCAGTCCAGGGGACCAGCCCCAGCATTTT
TRBV9	TRBJ2-2	-	14	-	CASSVTGNTGELFF	TGTGCCAGCAGCGTTACAGGGAACACCGGGGAGCTGTTTTTT
TRBV30	TRBJ1-5	-	13	-	CAWSGGRYQPQHF	TGTGCCTGGAGTGGTGGGCGTTATCAGCCCCAGCATTTT
TRBV30	TRBJ1-5	-	11	-	CAWSVGQPQHF	TGTGCCTGGAGTGTGGGTCAGCCCCAGCATTTT
TRBV28	TRBJ1-3	-	16	-	CASRKRTVLSGNTIYF	TGTGCCAGCAGAAAGCGGACGGTTCTCTCTGGAAACACCATATATTTT
TRBV7-9	TRBJ1-5	-	15	-	CASSLSGLMDQPQHF	TGTGCCAGCAGCTTAAGTGGTCTTATGGATCAGCCCCAGCATTTT
TRBV20-1	TRBJ2-1	-	14	-	CSASWRKSYGEQFF	TGCAGTGCTAGTTGGCGTAAGAGCTATGGTGAGCAGTTCTTC
TRBV2	TRBJ1-2	-	12	once	CASSETGYGYTF	TGTGCCAGCAGTGAAACAGGCTATGGCTACACCTTC
TRBV5-6	TRBJ1-2	-	14	-	CASSPNRVMGGYTF	TGTGCCAGCAGCCCGAACAGGGTGATGGGTGGCTACACCTTC
TRBV27	TRBJ1-4	-	16	-	CASSVEVRAWGEKLFF	TGTGCCAGCAGTGTCGAGGTTAGGGCCTGGGGTGAAAAACTGTTTTTT
TRBV27	TRBJ1-5	-	15	-	CSSMRGWDRNQPQHF	TGTTCATCTATGCGGGGTTGGGATCGAAATCAGCCCCAGCATTTT
TRBV4-2	TRBJ2-1	-	19	-	CASSQVGLRSIASYNEQFF	TGTGCCAGCAGCCAAGTCGGTCTTCGTTCAATAGCCTCCTACAATGAGCAGTTCTTC
TRBV6-2/TRBV6-3	TRBJ1-1	-	13	-	CASSDGSYTEAFF	TGTGCCAGCAGCGACGGATCCTACACTGAAGCTTTCTTT
TRBV18	TRBJ2-3	-	15	-	CASSPSEGPTDTQYF	TGTGCCAGCTCACCATCAGAGGGACCCACAGATACGCAGTATTTT
TRBV19	TRBJ1-2	-	16	-	CASSISQDGGGGGYTF	TGTGCCAGTAGTATAAGTCAGGACGGAGGAGGTGGAGGCTACACCTTC
TRBV7-3	TRBJ1-1	-	14	-	CASSLQGTHTEAFF	TGTGCCAGCAGCTTACAGGGGACCCACACTGAAGCTTTCTTT
TRBV24-1	TRBJ1-3	-	13	-	CATSGQTGNTIYF	TGTGCCACCAGTGGACAGACTGGAAACACCATATATTTT
TRBV7-8	TRBJ1-1	-	15	-	CASSLEANSHTEAFF	TGTGCCAGCAGCTTAGAGGCTAACAGCCACACTGAAGCTTTCTTT
TRBV11-2	TRBJ1-2	TRBD1	15	-	CASSLVPGGGHGYTF	TGTGCCAGCAGCTTAGTCCCGGGAGGGGGCCATGGCTACACCTTC
TRBV5-6	TRBJ1-1	-	11	-	CASSRNTEAFF	TGTGCCAGCAGCCGAAACACTGAAGCTTTCTTT
TRBV4-1	TRBJ1-6	-	16	-	CASSQDWELRNSPLHF	TGCGCCAGCAGCCAAGATTGGGAGTTGAGAAATTCACCCCTCCACTTT
TRBV30	TRBJ2-5	-	13	once	CAWRETVQETQYF	TGTGCCTGGAGGGAAACAGTCCAAGAGACCCAGTACTTC
TRBV2	TRBJ1-1	-	12	-	CASSRVTTQAFF	TGTGCCAGCAGTCGAGTGACGACCCAAGCTTTCTTT
TRBV23-1	TRBJ1-2	-	13	-	CASSQLRGRRYTF	TGCGCCAGCAGTCAATTACGAGGGCGGAGGTACACCTTC
TRBV5-5	TRBJ2-7	-	12	medium-sized	CASSLEGYEQYF	TGTGCCAGCAGCTTGGAGGGCTACGAGCAGTACTTC
TRBV30	TRBJ1-4	-	15	-	CAWSYSGGTNEKLFF	TGTGCCTGGAGTTACTCCGGGGGTACTAATGAAAAACTGTTTTTT
TRBV19	TRBJ2-3	-	18	-	CASSIDLMPLRREDTQYF	TGTGCCAGTAGTATAGATCTCATGCCCCTCCGACGCGAAGATACGCAGTATTTT
TRBV5-1	TRBJ1-4	-	15	-	CASRSDGAANEKLFF	TGCGCCAGCCGTTCCGATGGAGCGGCAAATGAAAAACTGTTTTTT
TRBV6-5	TRBJ1-3	-	14	-	CASSPTYGGNTIYF	TGTGCCAGCAGTCCCACCTACGGGGGAAACACCATATATTTT
TRBV2	TRBJ2-3	-	12	-	CASREGADTQYF	TGTGCCAGCAGGGAGGGGGCGGATACGCAGTATTTT
TRBV3-1/TRBV3-2	TRBJ1-2	-	12	-	CASSQNWSGYTF	TGTGCCAGCAGCCAGAACTGGTCGGGCTACACCTTC
TRBV5-8	TRBJ1-2	-	13	-	CASSFPHQSRYTF	TGTGCCAGCAGCTTTCCACATCAGTCCCGCTACACCTTC
TRBV24-1	TRBJ2-1	-	13	-	CATSDTSYNEQFF	TGTGCCACCAGTGATACATCCTACAATGAGCAGTTCTTC
TRBV7-6	TRBJ2-1	TRBD2	15	-	CASSLVGGAVNEQFF	TGTGCCAGCAGCTTAGTCGGGGGGGCGGTCAATGAGCAGTTCTTC
TRBV19	TRBJ1-5	-	14	-	CASSSSGVGQPQHF	TGTGCCAGTAGTTCATCAGGGGTAGGGCAGCCCCAGCATTTT
TRBV2	TRBJ1-2	-	13	once	CASSEGGARHYTF	TGTGCCAGCAGTGAGGGAGGGGCCCGGCACTACACCTTC
TRBV15	TRBJ1-5	-	16	-	CATSDREGLGNQPQHF	TGTGCCACCAGCGATAGAGAGGGGTTAGGGAATCAGCCCCAGCATTTT
TRBV10-3	TRBJ2-1	TRBD2	16	-	CAISGTSGGALQGQFF	TGTGCCATCAGTGGGACTAGCGGGGGGGCGTTACAGGGGCAGTTCTTC
TRBV6-5	TRBJ2-7	-	12	-	CASRRGPYEQYF	TGTGCCAGCAGAAGAGGACCCTACGAGCAGTACTTC
TRBV21-1	TRBJ2-7	-	15	-	CASTQGTAGHYEQYF	TGTGCCAGCACCCAAGGGACGGCGGGGCACTACGAGCAGTACTTC
TRBV6-5	TRBJ2-1	-	13	-	CASSPLVMGEQFF	TGTGCCAGCAGTCCCCTGGTGATGGGTGAGCAGTTCTTC
TRBV9	TRBJ2-5	-	14	-	CASSPHPDQGTQYF	TGTGCCAGCAGCCCCCACCCCGACCAAGGGACCCAGTACTTC
TRBV10-1	TRBJ2-4	-	15	-	CASSEWVGAKNIQYF	TGCGCCAGCAGTGAGTGGGTGGGAGCCAAAAACATTCAGTACTTC